This T cell receptor (beta chain) was found in a study of T cells in Graves' hyperthyroidism and ophthalmopathy. Amplified TCR beta CDR3 regions derived from RNA transcripts. An initial round of RT-PCR targeting the TCR CDR3 relied on the HTBI primer set. TCRdb called the multiplex PCR reads again in MiXCR, with one record for every CDR3 protein. The sample has approximately 600,000 distinct CDR3 sequences; 20% are singletons. Source material: blood. The receptor's source is a man aged 25-45 years with Graves' ophthalmopathy.

CDR3 nucleotide sequence: TGTGCCAGCAGCCAAGGGGGAGGCAGCTATAATTCACCCCTCCACTTT. Translating it yields CASSQGGGSYNSPLHF. V usage is TRBV4-2 and J usage is TRBJ1-6; no firm D call. V lost 1 base and J lost 3, with 10 bases in between. In germline, CDR1 is LGHNA, CDR2 YNFKEQ. The CDR3 loop spans 16 amino acids.